These 14 T cell receptor beta chains were all obtained from the same sample, sequenced in a study of identical twins (dated by TCRdb to about 2016). The library was obtained by 5' RACE. The sample was run on an Illumina HiSeq 2000. TCRdb applied fastp at Q25 and MiXCR to the public reads, then kept only in-frame beta chains. Rows matching on CDR3 protein sequence are summarized as one entry with the most common DNA and genes. This sample comprises hundreds of thousands of distinct CDR3 sequences, more than 6.5% of them detected only once. 2.1% of the sample is taken by the ten largest. The sample also formed part of further work on yellow fever vaccine responses in identical twins.

Material: memory (CD45RO+) T cells sorted from blood. The cell subset or site label of this sample denotes: CD45RO+ enriched T cells. The receptors stem from a woman under 30 in good health.

This rearrangement joins TRBV6-9 to TRBJ2-1; no reliable D call. Germline assignment: CDR1 MNHGY and CDR2 SVAAGI. This CDR3 is 13 amino acids long. V lost 5 bases to trimming and J lost 5 bases, with 10 bases between them. Here the CDR3 reads CASSPPGDNEQFF. CDR3 in DNA: TGTGCCAGCAGTCCCCCCGGAGACAATGAGCAGTTCTTC.

There are a few counts of this clonotype. The rearrangement links TRBV28 to TRBJ2-5, with TRBD1 matching 7 bases. Looked up from germline, CDR1 is MDHEN and CDR2 is SYDVKM. The CDR3 consists of 14 residues. The J segment lost 5 bases and the V segment lost 5 bases, leaving 8 bases of the junction unmatched. The CDR3 protein is CASSPTGPGETQYF. CDR3 DNA sequence: TGTGCCAGCAGTCCGACAGGGCCTGGGGAGACCCAGTACTTC.

This sequence joins TRBV2 and TRBJ1-2, with D uncertain. This CDR3 is built from 17 residues. The germline CDR1 and CDR2 sequences are SNHLY and FYNNEI. V was cut by 0 bases and J by 2 bases, with 16 bases left in between. The CDR3 protein is CASSEALIPTGNYGYTF. The CDR3 nucleotides are TGTGCCAGCAGTGAAGCGCTTATCCCGACCGGAAACTATGGCTACACCTTC.

In its sample, this clonotype was seen a few times. The genes are TRBV2 and TRBJ1-3; D is uncertain. The germline CDR1 and CDR2 sequences are SNHLY and FYNNEI. The CDR3 totals 15 residues. The V end lost 6 bases, the J end lost 0 bases, and 12 bases lay between the germline ends. The DNA for the CDR3 is TGTGCCAGCAGCGTAGACGGCCCCTCTGGAAACACCATATATTTT. This gives the protein CASSVDGPSGNTIYF.

CDR3 residues: CASKRGISTVPYGYTF. The CDR3 DNA is TGCGCCAGCAAGAGGGGGATTTCAACAGTTCCCTATGGCTACACCTTC. The rearrangement links TRBV5-1 to TRBJ1-2, with TRBD1 as a possible D gene (6 bases). V lost 6 bases and J lost 4, with 22 bases in between. This CDR3 contains 16 residues. CDR1 SGHRS and CDR2 YFSETQ come from the germline V gene.

This clonotype has just a few counts. This chain uses TRBV4-1 with TRBJ2-5; no firm D call. Germline V CDR1 and CDR2: MGHRA, YSYEKL. V was shortened by 2 bases and J by 5 bases, with 12 bases between the two germline ends. The CDR3 loop spans 14 amino acids. Here the CDR3 reads CASSQPRISETQYF. Here the CDR3 DNA reads TGCGCCAGCAGCCAACCTAGAATCAGCGAGACCCAGTACTTC.

The J gene is TRBJ2-7, the V gene TRBV5-6; D call uncertain. CDR3 length equals 15 residues. Germline lookup yields CDR1 SGHDT and CDR2 YYEEEE. Between the trimmed V and J ends, which lost 1 base and 7 bases, there was a span of 18 bases. The CDR3 here is CASSLFKARIQEQYV. CDR3 DNA: TGTGCCAGCAGCTTGTTTAAGGCGAGGATACAGGAGCAGTACGTC.

CDR3 sequence: CASSESSRVGTDTQYF. The CDR3 bases are TGCGCCAGCAGTGAGTCGAGCAGGGTAGGGACAGATACGCAGTATTTT. This chain links TRBV10-1 with TRBJ2-3, with D tentatively TRBD1 (5 bases). Germline lookup yields CDR1 WNHNN and CDR2 SYGVQD (reference sequence). Trimming removed 0 bases at V and 3 bases at J, with 13 bases between. The CDR3 consists of 16 residues.

This rearrangement joins TRBV23-1 to TRBJ1-2; D might be TRBD1 (5 bases). TRBV23-1 is sorted into the ORF group, with uncertain function. CDR3 length: 12 amino acids. Trimming shortened V by 5 bases and J by 6 bases, and 10 bases separated the two germline ends. For the CDR3, the DNA is TGCGCCAGCAGTGGGGCAGCCCATGGCTACACCTTC. This gives the protein CASSGAAHGYTF.

The rearrangement links TRBV25-1 to TRBJ2-7; D is undetermined. From germline, CDR1 is MGHDK and CDR2 SYGVNS. CDR3 length: 12 residues. V was shortened by 3 bases and J by 2 bases, with 5 bases between the two germline ends. CDR3 in DNA: TGTGCCAGCAGTGAGCAACCCTACGAGCAGTACTTC. Protein product: CASSEQPYEQYF.

This clonotype was seen ten or more times. The CDR3 nucleotides read TGCGCCAGCAGCCAGGTCCGGGACAGCTTAAATGAAAAACTGTTTTTT. Encoded protein: CASSQVRDSLNEKLFF. The chain recombines TRBV4-1 with TRBJ1-4, with 7 bases fitting TRBD1. V gave up 3 bases and J gave up 5 bases; unmatched junction bases: 9. Germline CDR1 and CDR2: MGHRA and YSYEKL. The length of the CDR3 is 16 residues.

This clonotype showed up many times. This rearrangement joins TRBV28 to TRBJ1-2; D is perhaps TRBD1 (5 bases). The germline V gene has CDR1 MDHEN and CDR2 SYDVKM. Trimming took off 10 bases at V and 8 bases at J, with 17 bases between the two ends. The CDR3 consists of 12 residues. The CDR3: CATGKGTEGYTF. For the CDR3, the DNA is TGTGCCACCGGCAAGGGGACGGAAGGCTACACCTTC.

The chain carries TRBV25-1 and TRBJ2-5; TRBD2 is a possible D gene (7 bases). The CDR3 has 16 residues. Trimming shortened V by 2 bases and J by 1 base, and 14 bases separated the two germline ends. Germline CDR1 reads MGHDK; CDR2 reads SYGVNS. DNA of the CDR3: TGTGCCAGCAGTGAAGCCCGCGGGGGCTTCCAAGAGACCCAGTACTTC. Encoded protein: CASSEARGGFQETQYF.

This clonotype was found many times. This chain joins TRBV10-3 and TRBJ2-5; a weak D match, TRBD2 (5 bases). This CDR3 is built from 15 residues. Germline V lookup: CDR1 ENHRY, CDR2 SYGVKD. Deletions cut 10 bases from V and 2 bases from J, with 20 bases between. Written as DNA, the CDR3 is TGTGCCACCCTAAACACCGCGGGCCCTCAAGAGACCCAGTACTTC. This codes for CATLNTAGPQETQYF.